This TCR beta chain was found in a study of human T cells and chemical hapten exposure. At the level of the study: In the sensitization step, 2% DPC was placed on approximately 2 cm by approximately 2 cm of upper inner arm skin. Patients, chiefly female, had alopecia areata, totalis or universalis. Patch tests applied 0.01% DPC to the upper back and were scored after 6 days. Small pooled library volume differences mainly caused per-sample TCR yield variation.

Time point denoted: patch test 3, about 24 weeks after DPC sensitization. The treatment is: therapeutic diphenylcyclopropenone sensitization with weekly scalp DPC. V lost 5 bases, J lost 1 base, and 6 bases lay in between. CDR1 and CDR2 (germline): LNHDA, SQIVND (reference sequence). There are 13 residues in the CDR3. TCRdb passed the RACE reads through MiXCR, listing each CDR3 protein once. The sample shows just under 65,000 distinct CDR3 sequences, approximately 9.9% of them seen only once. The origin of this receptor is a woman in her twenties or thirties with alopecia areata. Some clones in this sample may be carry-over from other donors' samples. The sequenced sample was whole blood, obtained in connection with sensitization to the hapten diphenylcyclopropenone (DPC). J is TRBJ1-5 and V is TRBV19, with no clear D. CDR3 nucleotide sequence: TGTGCCAGTAGTGCGGACAGCAATCAGCCCCAGCATTTT. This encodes CASSADSNQPQHF.